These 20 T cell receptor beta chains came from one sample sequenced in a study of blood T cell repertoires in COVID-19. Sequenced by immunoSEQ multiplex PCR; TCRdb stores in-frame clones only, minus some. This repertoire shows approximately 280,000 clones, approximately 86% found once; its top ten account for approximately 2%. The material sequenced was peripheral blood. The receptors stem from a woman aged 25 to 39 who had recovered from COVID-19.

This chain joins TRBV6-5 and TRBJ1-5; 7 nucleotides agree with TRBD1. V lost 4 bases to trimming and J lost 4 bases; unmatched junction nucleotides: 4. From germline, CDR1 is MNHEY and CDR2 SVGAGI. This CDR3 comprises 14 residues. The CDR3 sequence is CASSLEGANQPQHF. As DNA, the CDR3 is TGTGCCAGCAGTTTAGAGGGGGCAAATCAGCCCCAGCATTTT.

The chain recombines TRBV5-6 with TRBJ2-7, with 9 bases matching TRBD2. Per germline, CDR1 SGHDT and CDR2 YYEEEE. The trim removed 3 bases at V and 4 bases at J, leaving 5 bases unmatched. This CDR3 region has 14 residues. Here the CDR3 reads CASSSIAGVYEQYF. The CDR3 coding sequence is TGTGCCAGCAGCTCGATAGCGGGAGTGTACGAGCAGTACTTC.

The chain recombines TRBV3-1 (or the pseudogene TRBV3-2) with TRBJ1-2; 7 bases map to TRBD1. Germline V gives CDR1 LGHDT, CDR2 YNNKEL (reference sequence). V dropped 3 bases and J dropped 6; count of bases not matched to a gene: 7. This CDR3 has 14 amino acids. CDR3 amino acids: CASSQADRDHGYTF. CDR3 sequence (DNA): TGTGCCAGCAGCCAGGCCGACAGGGATCATGGCTACACCTTC.

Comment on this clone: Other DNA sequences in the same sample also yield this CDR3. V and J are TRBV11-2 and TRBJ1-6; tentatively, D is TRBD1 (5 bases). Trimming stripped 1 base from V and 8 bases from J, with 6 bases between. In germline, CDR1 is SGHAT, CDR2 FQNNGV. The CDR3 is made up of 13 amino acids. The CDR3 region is CASSLGGDSPLHF. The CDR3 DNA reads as TGTGCCAGCAGCTTAGGGGGGGATTCACCCCTCCACTTT.

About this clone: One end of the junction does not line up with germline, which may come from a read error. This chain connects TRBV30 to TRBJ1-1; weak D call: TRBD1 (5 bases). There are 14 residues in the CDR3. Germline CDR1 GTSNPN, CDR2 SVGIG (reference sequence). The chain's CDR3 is CAWTPGTFNTKAFF. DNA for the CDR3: TGTGCCTGGACCCCAGGGACTTTTAACACTAAAGCTTTCTTT.

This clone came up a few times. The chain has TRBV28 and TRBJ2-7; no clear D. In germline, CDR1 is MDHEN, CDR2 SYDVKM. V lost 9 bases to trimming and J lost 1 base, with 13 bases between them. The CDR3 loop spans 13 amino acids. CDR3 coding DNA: TGTGCCAGTTTGGCCCCCCAGTCCTACGAGCAGTACTTC. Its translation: CASLAPQSYEQYF.

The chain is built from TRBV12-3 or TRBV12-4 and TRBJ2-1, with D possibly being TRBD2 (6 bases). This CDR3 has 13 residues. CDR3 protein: CAVQRRGSNEQFF. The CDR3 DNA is TGTGCGGTCCAGCGGAGGGGTTCAAATGAGCAGTTCTTC.

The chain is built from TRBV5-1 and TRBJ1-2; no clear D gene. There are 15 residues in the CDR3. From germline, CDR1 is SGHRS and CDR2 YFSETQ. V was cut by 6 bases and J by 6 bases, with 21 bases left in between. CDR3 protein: CASTPTSGVQNGYTF. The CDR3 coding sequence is TGCGCCAGCACCCCGACAAGCGGAGTGCAGAATGGCTACACCTTC. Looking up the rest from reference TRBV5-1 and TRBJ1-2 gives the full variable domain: KAGVTQTPRYLIKTRGQQVTLSCSPISGHRSVSWYQQTPGQGLQFLFEYFSETQRNKGNFPGRFSGRQFSNSRSEMNVSTLELGDSALYLCASTPTSGVQNGYTFGSGTRLTVV.

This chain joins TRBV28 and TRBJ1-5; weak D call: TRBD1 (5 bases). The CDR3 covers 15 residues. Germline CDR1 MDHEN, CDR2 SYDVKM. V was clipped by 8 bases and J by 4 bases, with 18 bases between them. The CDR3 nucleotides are TGTGCCAGCGGAATCTTTGTGGGACTGAATCAGCCCCAGCATTTT. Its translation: CASGIFVGLNQPQHF.

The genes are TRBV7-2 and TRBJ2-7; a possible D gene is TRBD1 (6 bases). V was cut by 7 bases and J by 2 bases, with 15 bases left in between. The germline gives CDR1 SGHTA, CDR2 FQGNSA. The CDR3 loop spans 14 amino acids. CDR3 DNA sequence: TGTGCCAGCATCGACAGGCCCAACGCCTACGAGCAGTACTTC. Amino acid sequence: CASIDRPNAYEQYF.

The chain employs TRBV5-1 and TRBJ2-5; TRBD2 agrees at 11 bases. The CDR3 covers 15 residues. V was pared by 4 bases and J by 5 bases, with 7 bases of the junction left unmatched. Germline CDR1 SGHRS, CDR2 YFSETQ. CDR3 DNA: TGCGCCAGCAGCCCGGGACTAGCGGAGGGGGAGACCCAGTACTTC. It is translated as CASSPGLAEGETQYF.

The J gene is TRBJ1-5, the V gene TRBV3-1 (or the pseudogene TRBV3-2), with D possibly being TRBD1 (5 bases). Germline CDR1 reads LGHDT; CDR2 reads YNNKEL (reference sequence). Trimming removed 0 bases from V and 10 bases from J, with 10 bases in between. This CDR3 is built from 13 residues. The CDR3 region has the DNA TGTGCCAGCAGCCAAGATTTTACAGGTCCCCAGCATTTT. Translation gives CASSQDFTGPQHF.

This CDR3 reads CASSFPRQNSPLHF. The CDR3 region has the DNA TGTGCCAGCAGTTTCCCCCGACAGAATTCACCCCTCCACTTT. This chain connects TRBV28 to TRBJ1-6; possible D gene TRBD1, 5 bases. Between the trimmed V and J ends, which lost 3 bases and 7 bases, there was a span of 10 bases. Germline CDR1 and CDR2: MDHEN and SYDVKM. The CDR3 covers 14 residues.

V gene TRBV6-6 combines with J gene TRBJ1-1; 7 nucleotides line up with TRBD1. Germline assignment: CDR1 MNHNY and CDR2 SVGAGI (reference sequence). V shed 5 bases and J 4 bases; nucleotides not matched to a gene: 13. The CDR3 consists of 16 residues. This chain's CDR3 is CASSPTGTVGGTEAFF. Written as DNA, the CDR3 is TGTGCCAGCAGTCCCACCGGGACAGTCGGAGGCACTGAAGCTTTCTTT.

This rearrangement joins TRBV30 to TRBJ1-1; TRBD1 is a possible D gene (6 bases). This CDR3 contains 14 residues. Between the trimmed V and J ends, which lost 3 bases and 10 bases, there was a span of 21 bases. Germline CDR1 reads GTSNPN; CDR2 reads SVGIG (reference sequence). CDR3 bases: TGTGCCTGGAGAGAGACAGGTGATCGGAGGCGAGCTTTCTTT. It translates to CAWRETGDRRRAFF.

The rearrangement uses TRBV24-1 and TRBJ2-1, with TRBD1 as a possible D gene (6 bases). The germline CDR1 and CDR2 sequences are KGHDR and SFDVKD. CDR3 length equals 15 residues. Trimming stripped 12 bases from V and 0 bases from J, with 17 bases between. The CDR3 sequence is CAQNFGQNSYNEQFF. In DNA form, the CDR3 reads TGTGCCCAAAACTTTGGACAGAACTCCTACAATGAGCAGTTCTTC.

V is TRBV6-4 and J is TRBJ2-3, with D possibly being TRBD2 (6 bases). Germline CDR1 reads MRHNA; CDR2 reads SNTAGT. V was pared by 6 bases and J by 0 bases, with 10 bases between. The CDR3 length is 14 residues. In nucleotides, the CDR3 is TGTGCCAGCAGGGGGACTTCTAGCACAGATACGCAGTATTTT. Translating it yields CASRGTSSTDTQYF.

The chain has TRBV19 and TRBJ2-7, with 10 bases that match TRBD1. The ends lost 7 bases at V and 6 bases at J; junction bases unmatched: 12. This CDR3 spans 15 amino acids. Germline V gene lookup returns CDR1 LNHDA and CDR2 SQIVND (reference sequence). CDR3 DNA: TGTGCCAGTACCTTGACAGGGGGCGGTTTAGGCGAGCAGTACTTC. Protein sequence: CASTLTGGGLGEQYF. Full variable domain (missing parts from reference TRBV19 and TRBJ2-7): DGGITQSPKYLFRKEGQNVTLSCEQNLNHDAMYWYRQDPGQGLRLIYYSQIVNDFQKGDIAEGYSVSREKKESFPLTVTSAQKNPTAFYLCASTLTGGGLGEQYFGPGTRLTVT.

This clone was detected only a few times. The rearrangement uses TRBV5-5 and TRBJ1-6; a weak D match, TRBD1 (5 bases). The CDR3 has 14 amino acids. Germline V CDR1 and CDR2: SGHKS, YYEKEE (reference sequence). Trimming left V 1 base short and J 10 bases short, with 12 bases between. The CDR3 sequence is CASSLFTGGSPLHF. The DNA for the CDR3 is TGTGCCAGCAGCTTGTTCACGGGGGGATCACCCCTCCACTTT.

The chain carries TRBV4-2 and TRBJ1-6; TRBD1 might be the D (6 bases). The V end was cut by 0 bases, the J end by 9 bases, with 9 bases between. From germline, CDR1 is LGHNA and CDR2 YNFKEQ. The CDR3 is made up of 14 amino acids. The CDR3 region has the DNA TGTGCCAGCAGCCAAGAGGTAGGGGGTTCACCCCTCCACTTT. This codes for CASSQEVGGSPLHF.